This T cell receptor beta chain was recovered during a study of cytomegalovirus exposure and HLA in healthy donors. The PCR used 60 Vbeta and 13 Jbeta primers. Measured with immunoSEQ multiplex PCR; TCRdb has only the in-frame clones, and not every one. Among 130,000 to 150,000 clones listed, over 65% were seen once. Study observations and caveats: For most TCR beta V segments, an earlier analysis put the productive rate at about 90% or about 30% of the time. Later on, a genetic analysis was performed. It linked a missense variant in DCLRE1C with V- and J-gene trimming of TCR beta. Immune exposure was documented only through CMV serostatus. Reportedly, HLA-A and HLA-B alleles of most subjects were accurately predicted from TCR beta.

Remarks on this clone: Antigen: not known.

Sequencing was carried out using PBMCs. The clonotype originates from a female donor in good health and CMV-seronegative.

CDR3 sequence (DNA): TGCGCCAGCAGCCTCCACCCCCCGACAGGGTACAATGAGCAGTTCTTC. Protein sequence: CASSLHPPTGYNEQFF. The chain couples TRBV4-3 to TRBJ2-1; 7 bases are a match to TRBD1. V dropped 4 bases and J dropped 4; count of bases not matched to a gene: 10. This CDR3 region has 16 residues. Germline-derived CDR1 and CDR2 are LGHNA and YSLEER.